The rows below give T cell receptor beta chains drawn from one sample of a study of CD8 T cells in Susac syndrome. MiXCR, applied by TCRdb to the immunoSEQ multiplex PCR reads, yields one record per CDR3 protein. This sample has around 200,000 distinct CDR3 sequences; 95% occur once, and the top ten carry 0.082%. Material for sequencing was CD4+ T cells from PBMCs. These TCRs come from a human donor with multiple sclerosis. CDR3s include the opening cysteine and the closing phenylalanine or tryptophan. The D gene is left open where the match is weak. Rows give clone size only sometimes, using once, few, many, or a class for an expanded clone.

d_call,j_call,clone_size,v_call,cdr3_aa,cdr3_nt
-,TRBJ1-6,-,TRBV30,CAWSLDRTKPLHF,TGTGCCTGGAGCCTGGACAGAACCAAACCCCTCCACTTT
-,TRBJ2-1,-,TRBV25-1,CASGIHEQFF,TGTGCCAGCGGAATACATGAGCAGTTCTTC
TRBD2,TRBJ2-1,-,TRBV20-1,CSASRGGPGNEQFF,TGCAGTGCTTCTCGGGGGGGCCCGGGGAATGAGCAGTTCTTC
-,TRBJ2-7,-,TRBV3-1,CASSQDLSWTF,TGTGCCAGCAGCCAAGACCTGAGTTGGACCTTC
-,TRBJ2-1,-,TRBV5-1,CASSLALLNEQFF,TGCGCCAGCAGCTTGGCCCTGCTTAATGAGCAGTTCTTC
-,TRBJ1-3,-,TRBV30,CAWRFPENTIYF,TGTGCCTGGAGATTCCCGGAAAACACCATATATTTT
-,TRBJ2-3,-,TRBV5-4,CASSFDRSTDTQYF,TGTGCCAGCAGCTTTGACAGAAGCACAGATACGCAGTATTTT
-,TRBJ1-1,-,TRBV20-1,CSAKGPLNTEAFF,TGCAGTGCTAAGGGACCCTTGAACACTGAAGCTTTCTTT
-,TRBJ1-1,-,TRBV7-9,CASSTRVDTEAFF,TGTGCCAGCAGCACCAGGGTTGACACTGAAGCTTTCTTT
-,TRBJ1-4,-,TRBV27,CASSLARREEKLFF,TGTGCCAGCAGTCTGGCCCGGAGGGAGGAAAAACTGTTTTTT
-,TRBJ1-3,-,TRBV6-6,CASSYSSGNTIYF,TGTGCCAGCAGTTACTCGTCTGGAAACACCATATATTTT
-,TRBJ2-1,-,TRBV19,CASKMGEPYNEQFF,TGTGCCAGTAAAATGGGGGAGCCCTACAATGAGCAGTTCTTC
-,TRBJ2-5,-,TRBV9,CASSVDNREAETQYF,TGTGCCAGCAGCGTAGACAACAGGGAGGCAGAGACCCAGTACTTC
TRBD2,TRBJ2-2,-,TRBV12-3/TRBV12-4,CASTWGGYTGELFF,TGTGCCAGCACCTGGGGGGGGTACACCGGGGAGCTGTTTTTT
-,TRBJ1-6,-,TRBV30,CAWSVRRDNSPLHF,TGTGCCTGGAGTGTACGACGGGATAATTCACCCCTCCACTTT
-,TRBJ2-2,-,TRBV20-1,CSASPGLNTGELFF,TGCAGTGCTAGTCCCGGACTGAACACCGGGGAGCTGTTTTTT
-,TRBJ1-6,once,TRBV20-1,CSARDLALDSPLHF,TGCAGTGCTAGAGATCTGGCATTGGATTCACCCCTCCACTTT
-,TRBJ2-1,-,TRBV15,CATSRDPIVRGEQFF,TGTGCCACCAGCAGAGATCCTATTGTAAGGGGTGAGCAGTTCTTC
-,TRBJ1-6,once,TRBV19,CATRELNSPLHF,TGTGCCACCAGGGAGCTCAATTCACCCCTCCACTTT
-,TRBJ1-6,-,TRBV9,CASSTIGTYNSPLHF,TGTGCCAGCAGCACTATCGGGACCTATAATTCACCCCTCCACTTT
-,TRBJ1-6,-,TRBV2,CASRLELSPLHF,TGTGCCAGCCGCCTCGAGCTTTCACCCCTCCACTTT
-,TRBJ2-5,-,TRBV5-6,CASSLASEETQYF,TGTGCCAGCAGCTTGGCTAGCGAAGAGACCCAGTACTTC
TRBD2,TRBJ2-3,-,TRBV19,CASSVPQRGGYFPQYF,TGTGCCAGTAGTGTCCCTCAGCGGGGGGGATATTTTCCGCAGTATTTT
-,TRBJ1-2,-,TRBV3-1,CASSRALRANYGYTF,TGTGCCAGCAGCCGGGCGCTCAGGGCTAACTATGGCTACACCTTC
-,TRBJ1-1,-,TRBV2,CASTGRWNTEAFF,TGTGCCAGTACAGGGCGATGGAACACTGAAGCTTTCTTT
-,TRBJ2-7,once,TRBV30,CAWSTGHEQYF,TGTGCCTGGAGCACGGGACACGAGCAGTACTTC
-,TRBJ2-1,-,TRBV10-3,CAISAGGNEQFF,TGTGCCATCAGTGCTGGGGGGAATGAGCAGTTCTTC
-,TRBJ2-7,-,TRBV6-5,CASIAGGGSYEQYF,TGTGCCAGCATCGCAGGGGGAGGGTCCTACGAGCAGTACTTC
-,TRBJ2-3,-,TRBV7-3,CASSSAPRADTQYF,TGTGCCAGCAGCTCGGCACCTCGCGCAGATACGCAGTATTTT
-,TRBJ1-1,-,TRBV30,CAWSTIGGAAFF,TGTGCCTGGAGTACCATCGGGGGGGCAGCTTTCTTT
-,TRBJ2-3,-,TRBV3-1,CASSQGRRPDTQYF,TGTGCCAGCAGCCAAGGAAGGAGACCAGATACGCAGTATTTT
-,TRBJ2-7,-,TRBV9,CASSVDPVRNYEQYF,TGTGCCAGCAGCGTAGATCCAGTCCGAAACTACGAGCAGTACTTC
-,TRBJ1-1,once,TRBV12-3/TRBV12-4,CASGQGNMNTEAFF,TGTGCCAGCGGCCAAGGGAACATGAACACTGAAGCTTTCTTT
TRBD2,TRBJ2-3,-,TRBV7-9,CASRVSGGQRTQYF,TGTGCCAGCAGGGTTAGCGGGGGACAGCGTACGCAGTATTTT
TRBD1,TRBJ1-1,-,TRBV5-4,CASSLQGALTEAFF,TGTGCCAGCAGCTTGCAGGGGGCGCTTACTGAAGCTTTCTTT
TRBD2,TRBJ2-5,-,TRBV12-3/TRBV12-4,CASSSGTTITQYF,TGTGCCAGCAGTAGCGGGACTACTATTACCCAGTACTTC
-,TRBJ1-6,-,TRBV2,CAWGLNSPLHF,TGTGCCTGGGGGTTGAATTCACCCCTCCACTTT
-,TRBJ1-1,-,TRBV10-3,CAIGVGDTEAFF,TGTGCCATCGGGGTGGGCGACACTGAAGCTTTCTTT
-,TRBJ1-2,-,TRBV12-3/TRBV12-4,CASSSAEVYGYTF,TGTGCCAGCAGTTCTGCAGAGGTCTATGGCTACACCTTC
TRBD1,TRBJ2-7,-,TRBV6-6,CASTQGDRGSYEQYF,TGTGCCAGCACCCAGGGGGACAGGGGGTCATACGAGCAGTACTTC
-,TRBJ2-5,-,TRBV10-3,CAISTSDGEETQYF,TGTGCCATCAGTACCTCCGACGGGGAAGAGACCCAGTACTTC
-,TRBJ1-1,-,TRBV29-1,CSVTTDFIEAFF,TGCAGCGTGACTACAGATTTTATCGAAGCTTTCTTT
-,TRBJ1-1,-,TRBV12-3/TRBV12-4,CASSWGSAFF,TGTGCCAGCAGTTGGGGTAGTGCTTTCTTT
-,TRBJ2-1,-,TRBV10-3,CATTDHNEQFF,TGTGCCACCACCGACCACAATGAGCAGTTCTTC
TRBD1,TRBJ1-2,-,TRBV10-3,CAISEGQGNYGYTF,TGTGCCATCAGTGAGGGACAGGGGAACTATGGCTACACCTTC
-,TRBJ2-5,-,TRBV14,CASSKSFQETQYF,TGTGCCAGCAGTAAGTCATTCCAAGAGACCCAGTACTTC
-,TRBJ2-2,once,TRBV2,CASSESRWELFF,TGTGCCAGCAGTGAAAGTCGTTGGGAGCTGTTTTTT
-,TRBJ2-5,-,TRBV29-1,CSADNPRETQYF,TGCAGCGCTGACAACCCGCGAGAGACCCAGTACTTC
-,TRBJ2-5,-,TRBV20-1,CSARIGGPGETQYF,TGCAGTGCTAGGATCGGGGGGCCCGGAGAGACCCAGTACTTC
-,TRBJ2-7,-,TRBV3-1,CASSLLAGLDEQYF,TGTGCCAGCAGCCTCCTAGCCGGACTGGACGAGCAGTACTTC
TRBD1,TRBJ2-1,-,TRBV24-1,CATSDTGQERREQFF,TGTGCCACCAGTGATACTGGACAGGAGAGGCGTGAGCAGTTCTTC
-,TRBJ1-1,-,TRBV5-1,CASSLAEGWGPEAFF,TGCGCCAGCAGCTTGGCCGAAGGGTGGGGTCCTGAAGCTTTCTTT
TRBD1,TRBJ1-1,-,TRBV30,CAWSVTQGATEAFF,TGTGCCTGGAGTGTAACTCAGGGGGCCACTGAAGCTTTCTTT